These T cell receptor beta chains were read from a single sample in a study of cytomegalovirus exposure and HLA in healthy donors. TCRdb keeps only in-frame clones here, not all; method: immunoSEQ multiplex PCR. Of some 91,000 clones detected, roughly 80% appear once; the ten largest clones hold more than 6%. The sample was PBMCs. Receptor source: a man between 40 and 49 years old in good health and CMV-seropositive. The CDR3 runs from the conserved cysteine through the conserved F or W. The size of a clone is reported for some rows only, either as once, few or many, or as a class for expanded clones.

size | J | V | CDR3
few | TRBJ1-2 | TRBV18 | CASSRPDRVDGYTF
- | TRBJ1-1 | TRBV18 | CASSRQGLNTEAFF
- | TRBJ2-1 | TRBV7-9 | CASSPGQGKWNEQFF
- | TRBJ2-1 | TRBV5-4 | CASSLVSGRAGEQFF
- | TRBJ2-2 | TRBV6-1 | CASSEGSNRGSWGTGELFF
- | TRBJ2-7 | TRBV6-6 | CASSTDRPYYEQYF
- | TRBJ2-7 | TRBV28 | CASSYPGQSYEQYF
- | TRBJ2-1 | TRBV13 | CASSLAPTHEQFF
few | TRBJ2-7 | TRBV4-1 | CASSPQGGAGRVDEQYF
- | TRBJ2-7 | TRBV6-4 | CASSDSKPAGPDPYEQYF
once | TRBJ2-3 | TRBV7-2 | CASSQLASTDTQYF
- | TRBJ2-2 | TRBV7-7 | CASSASTSGRGELFF
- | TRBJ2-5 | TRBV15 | CATSRGVQGVQETQYF
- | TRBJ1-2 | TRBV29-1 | CSVEEGTYGYTF
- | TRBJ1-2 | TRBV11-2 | CASSLDPRLNGYTF
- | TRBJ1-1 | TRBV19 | CASSVQLNTEAFF
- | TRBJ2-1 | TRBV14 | CASSQGRVNEQFF
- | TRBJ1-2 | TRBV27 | CASSFPPGEGGYTF
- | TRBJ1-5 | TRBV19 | CASSKMGGAVGNQPQHF
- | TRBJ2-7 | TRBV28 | CASSLTEGKYF